These 24 T cell receptor beta chains came from one sample sequenced in a study of tumor-infiltrating lymphocytes in primary liver carcinoma. Unsorted whole blood served as the source of blood RNA, and germline DNA was extracted as well. The researchers produced TCR beta cDNA from 500 to 550 ng total RNA with a constant-region primer. ARM-PCR was slightly modified, and three nested multiplex PCR rounds with it gave rise to the TCR beta libraries. Amplification in the first two PCR rounds was performed using TRBV1-TRBV30 forward primers and a C-beta reverse primer for around 11 cycles each. Each CDR3 protein gets one entry after TCRdb re-called the multiplex PCR reads with MiXCR. This table has some 180,000 distinct CDR3 sequences, about 60% appearing once. Sequencing was performed on peripheral blood. Receptors originate from a man aged 40-50 years with primary liver carcinoma and hepatitis B virus infection.

Remarks on this clonotype: An end of the junction differs from the germline gene, which may be a read error. The rearrangement links TRBV11-3 to TRBJ1-1, with D unresolved. Germline loops: CDR1 SGHNT, CDR2 YENEEA. This CDR3 has 14 residues. CDR3 DNA: TGTGTCAGCAGTTTCACACCCACGAACACTGAAGCTTTCTTT. Translating it yields CVSSFTPTNTEAFF.

The CDR3 protein is CASSQVSRGDYTF. In nucleotides, the CDR3 is TGCGCCAGCAGCCAAGTATCAAGGGGTGACTACACCTTC. The chain couples TRBV4-1 to TRBJ1-2, with D perhaps TRBD1 (5 bases). The CDR3 is 13 residues long. CDR1 is MGHRA, CDR2 YSYEKL, per germline. The V and J ends lost 1 base and 10 bases respectively, with 13 bases between them.

This clonotype occurred many times. The chain uses TRBV29-1 and TRBJ2-3, with a weak D call TRBD1 (5 bases). V lost 6 bases and J lost 0, with 7 bases in between. The V gene's germline CDR1 is SQVTM and CDR2 ANQGSEA. The CDR3 runs 12 residues. The chain's CDR3 is CSVTGSTDTQYF. The CDR3 DNA reads TGCAGCGTAACAGGTAGCACAGATACGCAGTATTTT.

The J gene is TRBJ2-7, the V gene TRBV6-6; 9 bases map to TRBD1. Germline V CDR1 and CDR2: MNHNY, SVGAGI (reference sequence). The CDR3 extends over 13 amino acids. The chain's CDR3 is CSSRSGTGIEQYF. The CDR3 nucleotides read TGTTCCTCCCGATCCGGGACAGGGATCGAGCAGTACTTC.

This clonotype is a singleton in its sample. The chain uses TRBV6-5 and TRBJ2-3, with D tentatively TRBD1 (5 bases). CDR3 length: 14 residues. Trimming shortened V by 5 bases and J by 2 bases, and 11 bases separated the two germline ends. CDR1 is MNHEY and CDR2 is SVGAGI in the germline V gene. CDR3 sequence: CASSGAGPTDTQYF. CDR3 sequence (DNA): TGTGCCAGCAGTGGGGCAGGACCCACAGATACGCAGTATTTT.

This chain uses TRBV7-9 with TRBJ2-2, with D uncertain. Germline V gives CDR1 SEHNR, CDR2 FQNEAQ (reference sequence). The CDR3 extends over 11 amino acids. The ends were cut back, 6 bases at V and 7 bases at J, with 6 bases in the middle. CDR3 sequence (DNA): TGTGCCAGCAGGAGCGACGGGGAGCTGTTTTTT. Translation gives CASRSDGELFF.

This clonotype occurred a few times. The rearrangement joins TRBV6-6 to TRBJ2-3; 11 bases are a match to TRBD1. J gave up 5 bases and V 5 bases, and 0 bases lay outside the gene matches. Germline V CDR1 and CDR2: MNHNY, SVGAGI (reference sequence). This CDR3 is 13 amino acids long. For the CDR3, the DNA is TGTGCCAGCAGTGGGACAGGGGGAGATACGCAGTATTTT. Translation gives CASSGTGGDTQYF.

A remark on this clonotype: A much larger clone lies a single base off, so this may be a read error. The chain employs TRBV4-1 and TRBJ2-1; D may be TRBD2 (5 bases). V gave up 0 bases and J gave up 9 bases, with 21 bases separating them. Germline-derived CDR1 and CDR2 are MGHRA and YSYEKL. The CDR3 spans 17 residues. CDR3 amino acids: CASSQDGVRGKRIEQFF. CDR3 bases: TGCGCCAGCAGCCAAGATGGCGTGAGAGGGAAAAGAATTGAGCAGTTCTTC.

Ten or more counts support this clonotype. V is TRBV11-2 and J is TRBJ2-7; TRBD2 agrees at 9 bases. This CDR3 comprises 15 residues. Germline values: CDR1 SGHAT, CDR2 FQNNGV. J lost 2 bases, V lost 1 base, and 3 bases had no gene match. CDR3 nucleotide sequence: TGTGCCAGCAGCTTAGGTAGCGGGGGACCCTACGAGCAGTACTTC. This codes for CASSLGSGGPYEQYF.

This clonotype turned up a few times. The gene calls are TRBV4-1 and TRBJ2-2; maybe TRBD2 (7 bases). V was cut by 4 bases and J by 4 bases, with 19 bases left in between. Germline V CDR1 and CDR2: MGHRA, YSYEKL. The CDR3 length is 17 residues. The CDR3 is CASSLRPGGAGTGELFF. The CDR3 nucleotides read TGCGCCAGCAGCCTTCGCCCTGGGGGGGCGGGCACCGGGGAGCTGTTTTTT.

The chain employs TRBV7-8 and TRBJ2-2; 8 nucleotides line up with TRBD1. The CDR3 consists of 16 residues. Germline V gives CDR1 SGHVS, CDR2 FQNEAQ. Trimming took 3 bases from V and 2 from J; bases not matched to a gene: 5. This CDR3 reads CASSFRGTGNTGELFF. In DNA, the CDR3 is TGTGCCAGCAGCTTCAGGGGGACAGGAAACACCGGGGAGCTGTTTTTT.

This chain joins TRBV10-3 and TRBJ2-7, with TRBD1 matching 9 bases. CDR1 ENHRY and CDR2 SYGVKD come from the germline V gene. The CDR3 is made up of 16 amino acids. V was pared by 4 bases and J by 2 bases, with 9 bases of the junction left unmatched. CDR3 sequence (DNA): TGTGCCATCAGTGGCCCCGACAGGGGGTGGCCCTACGAGCAGTACTTC. Residues: CAISGPDRGWPYEQYF.

Points on this clonotype: Sequence at one end of the junction differs from germline and may be a read error. V gene TRBV30 combines with J gene TRBJ2-2; D may be TRBD2 (5 bases). The germline V gene has CDR1 GTSNPN and CDR2 SVGIG (reference sequence). CDR3 length: 14 residues. This chain's CDR3 is CAWEGPSNTGELFF. The CDR3 nucleotides read TGTGCCTGGGAGGGTCCCTCGAACACCGGGGAGCTATTTTTT.

The gene calls are TRBV24-1 and TRBJ2-2; unclear D gene. Germline V gene sequence: CDR1 KGHDR, CDR2 SFDVKD. This CDR3 is built from 13 residues. Deletions cut 4 bases from V and 10 bases from J, with 12 bases between. Here the CDR3 reads CATSDTSPAELFF. CDR3 DNA sequence: TGTGCCACCAGTGACACCTCCCCGGCGGAGCTGTTTTTT.

This clonotype showed up just once. The J gene is TRBJ1-1, the V gene TRBV6-1; 7 positions agree with TRBD1. This CDR3 has 13 residues. The V gene's germline CDR1 is MNHNS and CDR2 SASEGT. Trimming at V came to 7 bases and at J to 3 bases, leaving 5 bases not matched to a gene. CDR3 protein: CASIVDRDTEAFF. The CDR3 nucleotides read TGTGCCAGCATCGTCGACAGGGACACTGAAGCTTTCTTT.

Only a few counts were recorded for this clonotype. The CDR3 here is CASSYSPSGTDTQYF. The CDR3 DNA is TGTGCCAGCAGTTATAGCCCCTCGGGCACAGATACGCAGTATTTT. This chain links TRBV6-5 with TRBJ2-3, with D hard to call. Germline V gene data show CDR1 as MNHEY and CDR2 as SVGAGI. The ends were cut back, 3 bases at V and 1 base at J, with 11 bases in the middle. The length of the CDR3 is 15 residues.

The gene calls are TRBV6-1 and TRBJ2-5; the match to TRBD2 covers 7 bases. With 7 bases clipped from V and 0 bases from J, the junction kept 5 bases outside the gene matches. Germline V gene sequence: CDR1 MNHNS, CDR2 SASEGT. The CDR3 spans 14 residues. As DNA, the CDR3 is TGTGCCAGCAATAAAGCGGGAAACCAAGAGACCCAGTACTTC. Encoded protein: CASNKAGNQETQYF.

This clonotype appeared a single time. Lacking the conserved final phenylalanine or tryptophan, this CDR3 likely reflects a read error. The chain uses TRBV30 and TRBJ2-2; D is ambiguous. Germline V gene lookup returns CDR1 GTSNPN and CDR2 SVGIG (reference sequence). The CDR3 is 14 residues long. For the CDR3, the DNA is TGTGTCTGTCTGGAACTCAGCAGCGCCGGGGAGCTGTTTTCT. Its translation: CVCLELSSAGELFS.

Comments on this clonotype: One end of the junction is discordant with germline, which a read error may explain. The chain recombines TRBV30 with TRBJ2-1, with D possibly matching TRBD1 (5 bases). Germline V gene data show CDR1 as GTSNPN and CDR2 as SVGIG (reference sequence). The CDR3 extends over 13 amino acids. CDR3 nucleotides: TGTGCCTGGAGTGTACCAGGGTACAATGAGCTGTTCTTC. Translating gives CAWSVPGYNELFF.

This chain joins TRBV10-3 and TRBJ2-2; TRBD2 agrees at 10 bases. The CDR3 loop spans 15 amino acids. V trimming: 3 bases; J trimming: 5 bases; junction bases outside the gene matches: 3. Germline V gene sequence: CDR1 ENHRY, CDR2 SYGVKD. The CDR3 bases are TGTGCCATCAGTGATTCGACTAGCGGGACCGGGGAGCTGTTTTTT. It codes for CAISDSTSGTGELFF.

About this clonotype itself: One end of the junction fails to match germline, which may point to a read error. The V call is TRBV11-2, the J call TRBJ1-5; unclear D gene. The germline gives CDR1 SGHAT, CDR2 FQNNGV. The CDR3 runs to 12 residues. The CDR3 loop is CASSVSIQPQHF. The CDR3 DNA is TGTGCCAGCAGCGTCAGCATTCAGCCCCAGCATTTT.

This chain links TRBV12-3 or TRBV12-4 with TRBJ1-5; D not certain. V was trimmed by 2 bases and J by 4 bases, leaving 12 bases between them. CDR3 length equals 15 residues. The CDR3 sequence is CASSLYVPENQPQHF. The DNA of the CDR3 is TGTGCCAGCAGTTTATATGTCCCGGAGAATCAGCCCCAGCATTTT.

This chain uses TRBV5-1 with TRBJ1-3; tentative D call: TRBD1 (6 bases). The V gene's germline CDR1 is SGHRS and CDR2 YFSETQ. The CDR3 spans 15 residues. Trimming pared 0 bases from V and 4 bases from J, leaving 11 bases between. In DNA form, the CDR3 reads TGCGCCAGCAGCTTGGGGCAGGGGTACGGAAACACCATATATTTT. Its translation is CASSLGQGYGNTIYF. The whole variable domain, remainder taken from reference TRBV5-1 and TRBJ1-3, is KAGVTQTPRYLIKTRGQQVTLSCSPISGHRSVSWYQQTPGQGLQFLFEYFSETQRNKGNFPGRFSGRQFSNSRSEMNVSTLELGDSALYLCASSLGQGYGNTIYFGEGSWLTVV.

This clonotype was detected many times. V is TRBV11-2 and J is TRBJ2-5; D tentatively fits TRBD1 or TRBD2 (5 bases each). The CDR3 spans 13 residues. V shed 11 bases and J shed 5 bases, with 18 bases lying between them. Germline CDR1 SGHAT, CDR2 FQNNGV. The CDR3 sequence: CASNGASWETQYF. The CDR3 DNA reads as TGTGCCTCTAACGGGGCTTCTTGGGAGACCCAGTACTTC.